The 29 T cell receptor beta chains listed next were all sequenced from one sample in a study of blood T cell repertoires in COVID-19. The assay was immunoSEQ multiplex PCR, and TCRdb's table has in-frame clones only and misses some. The sample holds 200,000 to 250,000 clones, 85% to 90% seen once. The material sequenced was peripheral blood. The receptors derive from a man in his fifties with COVID-19, enrolled during active disease.

The rearrangement links TRBV11-2 to TRBJ2-7; TRBD2 is a possible D gene (6 bases). Germline loops: CDR1 SGHAT, CDR2 FQNNGV. V lost 8 bases and J 5 bases, leaving 25 bases between the germline ends. This CDR3 spans 16 amino acids. Here the CDR3 DNA reads TGTGCCAGCGCTCCGGACTTTACGGGACTGCGTCACGAGCAGTACTTC. The encoded protein is CASAPDFTGLRHEQYF.

The CDR3 sequence: CASSQDVFYNEQFF. For the CDR3, the DNA is TGTGCCAGCAGCCAAGATGTCTTTTACAATGAGCAGTTCTTC. J is TRBJ2-1 and V is TRBV3-1 (or the pseudogene TRBV3-2); D is unresolved. Germline values: CDR1 LGHDT, CDR2 YNNKEL (reference sequence). CDR3 length: 14 residues. The ends were cut back, 0 bases at V and 4 bases at J, with 7 bases in the middle.

The chain couples TRBV28 to TRBJ2-3, with 10 positions matching TRBD1. Germline lookup yields CDR1 MDHEN and CDR2 SYDVKM. V shed 7 bases, J shed 4 bases, and the junction held 11 bases outside the gene matches. The CDR3 contains 16 residues. CDR3 sequence: CASNLPGQGSADTQYF. DNA of the CDR3: TGTGCCAGCAACCTACCGGGACAGGGGTCCGCAGATACGCAGTATTTT.

Only one count was recorded for this clone. The chain joins TRBV5-6 to TRBJ1-2; a possible D gene is TRBD1 (5 bases). V lost 4 bases and J 4 bases, leaving 17 bases between the germline ends. Germline V gene data show CDR1 as SGHDT and CDR2 as YYEEEE. This CDR3 spans 15 amino acids. The CDR3 is CASSGLGEGLYGYTF. The CDR3 coding sequence is TGTGCCAGCAGCGGGCTAGGGGAGGGGCTCTATGGCTACACCTTC.

The V gene is TRBV30, the J gene TRBJ1-1, with D possibly matching TRBD1 (5 bases). Trimming left V 2 bases short and J 1 base short, with 26 bases between. The germline V gene encodes CDR1 GTSNPN and CDR2 SVGIG (reference sequence). The CDR3 totals 19 residues. The chain's CDR3 is CAWSTLNLGDLQRNTEAFF. The CDR3 DNA reads TGTGCCTGGAGTACCCTAAACTTGGGGGACTTACAAAGGAACACTGAAGCTTTCTTT.

The chain links TRBV11-2 to TRBJ2-2; TRBD2 matches 10 bases. In germline, CDR1 is SGHAT, CDR2 FQNNGV. V shed 4 bases, J shed 5 bases, and the junction held 7 bases outside the gene matches. The CDR3 loop spans 16 amino acids. CDR3 region: CASSSPQRGGTGELFF. CDR3 DNA sequence: TGTGCCAGCAGCTCCCCCCAGCGGGGGGGGACCGGGGAGCTGTTTTTT. The full variable domain, rest sourced from reference TRBV11-2 and TRBJ2-2, is EAGVAQSPRYKIIEKRQSVAFWCNPISGHATLYWYQQILGQGPKLLIQFQNNGVVDDSQLPKDRFSAERLKGVDSTLKIQPAKLEDSAVYLCASSSPQRGGTGELFFGEGSRLTVL.

This clone was observed a single time. The J gene is TRBJ1-2, the V gene TRBV28, with 8 bases fitting TRBD1. Germline values: CDR1 MDHEN, CDR2 SYDVKM. J was trimmed by 7 bases and V by 2 bases; bases with no gene match: 9. The CDR3 totals 15 residues. CDR3 loop: CASSLMQGALTGYTF. CDR3 in DNA: TGTGCCAGCAGTTTAATGCAGGGGGCCTTAACTGGCTACACCTTC.

This chain joins TRBV18 and TRBJ2-1, with a weak D call TRBD2 (5 bases). V was clipped by 2 bases and J by 0 bases, with 11 bases between them. The CDR3 is made up of 16 amino acids. Germline assignment: CDR1 KGHSH and CDR2 LQKENI. CDR3 in DNA: TGTGCCAGCTCACCATTAGCGTCTAGCTCCTACAATGAGCAGTTCTTC. Its translation is CASSPLASSSYNEQFF.

This chain uses TRBV19 with TRBJ2-1, with D unresolved. This CDR3 has 14 amino acids. Trimming pared 4 bases from V and 0 bases from J, leaving 7 bases between. Germline V CDR1 and CDR2: LNHDA, SQIVND (reference sequence). This CDR3 is CASSSGTSYNEQFF. The CDR3 region has the DNA TGTGCCAGTAGTAGCGGTACCTCCTACAATGAGCAGTTCTTC.

The rearrangement links TRBV9 to TRBJ2-1; TRBD2 matches 7 bases. The CDR3 loop spans 14 amino acids. The V gene's germline CDR1 is SGDLS and CDR2 YYNGEE. The trim removed 0 bases at V and 9 bases at J, leaving 6 bases unmatched. The CDR3 sequence is CASSVDTAGLEQFF. The CDR3 nucleotides read TGTGCCAGCAGCGTAGATACAGCGGGGCTTGAGCAGTTCTTC.

The chain couples TRBV4-3 to TRBJ2-7; 9 bases fit TRBD1. Germline V lookup: CDR1 LGHNA, CDR2 YSLEER. The CDR3 contains 15 residues. The trim removed 3 bases at V and 0 bases at J, leaving 3 bases unmatched. The CDR3 region has the DNA TGCGCCAGCAGCCAGGGGACAGGGACCTCCTACGAGCAGTACTTC. This translates into CASSQGTGTSYEQYF.

The chain recombines TRBV18 with TRBJ2-1, with 10 bases aligning to TRBD2. V was clipped by 3 bases and J by 2 bases; unmatched bases: 4. CDR1 and CDR2 (germline): KGHSH, LQKENI. This CDR3 comprises 16 residues. CDR3 sequence (DNA): TGTGCCAGCTCACCTCCCAGCGGGAGGGCCTACAATGAGCAGTTCTTC. It yields the protein CASSPPSGRAYNEQFF.

The chain employs TRBV6-2 or TRBV6-3 and TRBJ1-4; 8 bases are a match to TRBD1. This CDR3 has 15 amino acids. V trimming: 2 bases; J trimming: 8 bases; junction bases outside the gene matches: 7. From germline, CDR1 is MNHEY and CDR2 SVGEGT. CDR3 bases: TGTGCCAGCAGTTACGTGGACAGGGTTAAAGAAAAACTGTTTTTT. It encodes CASSYVDRVKEKLFF.

The rearrangement joins TRBV5-4 to TRBJ2-1; tentatively, D is TRBD2 (6 bases). V was clipped by 1 base and J by 2 bases, with 10 bases between them. Germline V gene lookup returns CDR1 SGHNT and CDR2 YYREEE (reference sequence). This CDR3 spans 15 amino acids. The CDR3, as DNA: TGTGCCAGCAGCTTGCCTCCGGGAGCCTACAATGAGCAGTTCTTC. Protein: CASSLPPGAYNEQFF.

Only one count was recorded for this clone. This chain links TRBV7-3 with TRBJ2-1, with 9 bases that match TRBD2. Germline CDR1 is SGHTA and CDR2 is FQGTGA. V lost 1 base and J lost 0; bases outside the gene matches: 7. This CDR3 contains 18 residues. This chain's CDR3 is CASSLRGLAGSSYNEQFF. The CDR3 bases are TGTGCCAGCAGCTTAAGGGGCCTAGCGGGGAGCTCCTACAATGAGCAGTTCTTC.

This clone appeared a few times. The chain carries TRBV28 and TRBJ1-5; the match to TRBD1 covers 8 bases. V trimming: 5 bases; J trimming: 2 bases; junction bases outside the gene matches: 14. The CDR3 sequence is 18 residues long. Germline CDR1 reads MDHEN; CDR2 reads SYDVKM. CDR3 nucleotide sequence: TGTGCCAGCAGTCGCCCCCGGGGCAGGGGGCAAGGCAATCAGCCCCAGCATTTT. This translates into CASSRPRGRGQGNQPQHF.

V is TRBV20-1 and J is TRBJ2-7; 9 bases align to TRBD2. After removal of 3 bases from V and 1 base from J, the junction contained 22 bases not matched to a gene. The germline gives CDR1 DFQATT, CDR2 SNEGSKA (reference sequence). The length of the CDR3 is 20 residues. CDR3 nucleotides: TGCAGTGCTAGTTCCACCAGGCTAGCGGGGAGGATAAGGGGTTCCTACGAGCAGTACTTC. Protein sequence: CSASSTRLAGRIRGSYEQYF.

This sequence joins TRBV7-9 and TRBJ2-7; 14 nucleotides match TRBD2. The germline V gene has CDR1 SEHNR and CDR2 FQNEAQ (reference sequence). The CDR3 length is 16 residues. V lost 5 bases to trimming and J lost 5 bases; unmatched junction nucleotides: 8. The CDR3 nucleotides are TGTGCCAGCAGCAAGGGACTAGCGGGAGTTTCTAACGAGCAGTACTTC. This sequence encodes CASSKGLAGVSNEQYF.

This clone occurred once. The genes are TRBV20-1 and TRBJ2-3, with TRBD2 as a possible D gene (5 bases). This CDR3 comprises 13 residues. V gave up 5 bases and J gave up 0 bases, with 9 bases separating them. CDR1 and CDR2 (germline): DFQATT, SNEGSKA (reference sequence). The DNA for the CDR3 is TGCAGTGCTGGTGGCGGGAGCACAGATACGCAGTATTTT. Translated: CSAGGGSTDTQYF.

The CDR3 here is CASSILGSKQETQYF. The CDR3 nucleotides read TGTGCCAGTAGTATCTTGGGGAGTAAACAAGAGACCCAGTACTTC. V and J are TRBV19 and TRBJ2-5, with D possibly being TRBD2 (5 bases). The germline V and J ends were trimmed by 3 bases and 2 bases, with 13 bases remaining between them. This CDR3 has 15 amino acids. The germline gives CDR1 LNHDA, CDR2 SQIVND (reference sequence).

V and J are TRBV5-1 and TRBJ1-3; the match to TRBD1 covers 8 bases. CDR1 SGHRS and CDR2 YFSETQ come from the germline V gene. The CDR3 runs to 16 residues. J gave up 2 bases and V 4 bases, and 8 bases lay outside the gene matches. The CDR3: CASSITTGVAGNTIYF. The CDR3 DNA reads TGCGCCAGCAGCATCACGACAGGGGTGGCTGGAAACACCATATATTTT.

The V call is TRBV7-9, the J call TRBJ2-1; 7 nucleotides agree with TRBD1. V lost 7 bases to trimming and J lost 6 bases; unmatched junction nucleotides: 15. There are 16 residues in the CDR3. Germline V gene data show CDR1 as SEHNR and CDR2 as FQNEAQ (reference sequence). CDR3 bases: TGTGCCAGCAATCCCGGGGAAAGGACAGGAAGCAATGAGCAGTTCTTC. Translation gives CASNPGERTGSNEQFF.

The V gene is TRBV19, the J gene TRBJ1-5; a weak D match, TRBD1 (6 bases). The V gene's germline CDR1 is LNHDA and CDR2 SQIVND (reference sequence). This CDR3 comprises 13 residues. V lost 8 bases and J 1 base, leaving 9 bases between the germline ends. CDR3 loop: CASQGISNQPQHF. For the CDR3, the DNA is TGTGCCAGTCAGGGGATCAGCAATCAGCCCCAGCATTTT.

The chain links TRBV5-5 to TRBJ2-7; 8 bases agree with TRBD2. V lost 1 base to trimming and J lost 6 bases; unmatched junction nucleotides: 9. The CDR3 runs to 15 residues. Looked up from germline, CDR1 is SGHKS and CDR2 is YYEKEE (reference sequence). The CDR3 loop is CASSLTSGAIGEQYF. CDR3 in DNA: TGTGCCAGCAGCTTGACTAGCGGCGCAATAGGCGAGCAGTACTTC.

V usage is TRBV5-1 and J usage is TRBJ2-1, with TRBD2 matching over 10 bases. V shed 0 bases and J 7 bases; nucleotides not matched to a gene: 7. The CDR3 runs 16 residues. Germline values: CDR1 SGHRS, CDR2 YFSETQ. CDR3 loop: CASSLAELAGVNEQFF. DNA for the CDR3: TGCGCCAGCAGCTTGGCCGAGCTAGCGGGAGTGAATGAGCAGTTCTTC.

The chain couples TRBV7-2 to TRBJ2-5; D call uncertain. This CDR3 contains 13 residues. V lost 6 bases to trimming and J lost 3 bases, with 11 bases between them. The germline gives CDR1 SGHTA, CDR2 FQGNSA. CDR3 in amino acids: CASRYPPEETQYF. Here the CDR3 DNA reads TGTGCCAGCAGGTATCCCCCGGAAGAGACCCAGTACTTC.

This clone was observed a few times. The chain uses TRBV2 and TRBJ2-2, with 8 bases aligning to TRBD2. Germline CDR1 is SNHLY and CDR2 is FYNNEI. V trimming: 2 bases; J trimming: 7 bases; junction bases outside the gene matches: 6. The CDR3 has 15 residues. The CDR3 DNA reads TGTGCCAGCAGTGAAAGCGGACTAGCAAACGGGGAGCTGTTTTTT. Protein product: CASSESGLANGELFF.

This clone was counted a few times. This sequence joins TRBV4-1 and TRBJ2-2, with 7 bases aligning to TRBD1. The CDR3 is 17 amino acids. CDR1 MGHRA and CDR2 YSYEKL come from the germline V gene. V trimming: 4 bases; J trimming: 0 bases; junction bases outside the gene matches: 8. The CDR3 loop reads CASSLETGLSNTGELFF. The DNA for the CDR3 is TGCGCCAGCAGCCTAGAGACAGGGTTGTCGAACACCGGGGAGCTGTTTTTT.

This sequence joins TRBV29-1 and TRBJ2-3; TRBD2 agrees at 7 bases. Looked up from germline, CDR1 is SQVTM and CDR2 is ANQGSEA. The trim removed 5 bases at V and 0 bases at J, leaving 8 bases unmatched. This CDR3 has 15 amino acids. This chain's CDR3 is CSVSRTSASTDTQYF. The CDR3 DNA follows: TGCAGCGTTTCCCGAACTAGCGCTAGCACAGATACGCAGTATTTT.